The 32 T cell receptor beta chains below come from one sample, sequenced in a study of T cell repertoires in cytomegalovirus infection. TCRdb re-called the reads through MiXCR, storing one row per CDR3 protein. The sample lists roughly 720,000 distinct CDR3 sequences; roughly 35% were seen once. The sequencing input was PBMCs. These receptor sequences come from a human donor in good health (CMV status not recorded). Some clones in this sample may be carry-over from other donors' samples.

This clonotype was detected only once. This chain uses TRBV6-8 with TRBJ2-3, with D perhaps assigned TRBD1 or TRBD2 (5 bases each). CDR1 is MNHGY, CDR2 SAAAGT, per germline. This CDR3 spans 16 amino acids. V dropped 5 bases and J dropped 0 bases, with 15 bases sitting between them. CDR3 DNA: TGTGCCAGCAGTCCCCGGAGTCGGGGCAGCACAGATACGCAGTATTTT. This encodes CASSPRSRGSTDTQYF.

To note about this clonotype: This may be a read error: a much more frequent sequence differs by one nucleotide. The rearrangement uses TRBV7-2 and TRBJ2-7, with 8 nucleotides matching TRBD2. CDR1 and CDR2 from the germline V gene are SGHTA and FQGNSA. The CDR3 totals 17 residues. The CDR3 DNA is TGTGCCAGAAGCTTACGGGTAGCGGGAATCGACTCCTACGAGCAGTACTTC. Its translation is CARSLRVAGIDSYEQYF.

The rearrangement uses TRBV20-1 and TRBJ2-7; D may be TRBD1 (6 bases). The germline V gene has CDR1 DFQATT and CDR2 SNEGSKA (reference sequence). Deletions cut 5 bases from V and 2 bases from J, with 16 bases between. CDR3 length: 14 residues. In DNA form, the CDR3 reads TGCAGTGCTCCTCAACCCGGGACACCCTACGAGCAGTACTTC. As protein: CSAPQPGTPYEQYF.

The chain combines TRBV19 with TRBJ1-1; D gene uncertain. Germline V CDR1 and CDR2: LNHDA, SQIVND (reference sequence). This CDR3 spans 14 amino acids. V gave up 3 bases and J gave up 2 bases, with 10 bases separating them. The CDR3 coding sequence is TGTGCCAGTAGTATCCTGGGTTTTAACACTGAAGCTTTCTTT. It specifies CASSILGFNTEAFF.

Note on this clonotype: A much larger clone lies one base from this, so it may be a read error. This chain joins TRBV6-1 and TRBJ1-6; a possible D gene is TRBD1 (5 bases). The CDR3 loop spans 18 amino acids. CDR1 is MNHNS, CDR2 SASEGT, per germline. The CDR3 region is CARSAGRSTSSYNSPLHF. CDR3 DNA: TGTGCCAGGAGTGCGGGACGTTCAACCAGCTCCTATAATTCACCCCTCCACTTT.

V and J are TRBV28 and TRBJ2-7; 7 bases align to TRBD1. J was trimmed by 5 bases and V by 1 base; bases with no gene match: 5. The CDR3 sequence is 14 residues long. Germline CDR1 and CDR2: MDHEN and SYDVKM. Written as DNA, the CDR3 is TGTGCCAGCAGTTTATTACCTGACAGGGACGAGCAGTACTTC. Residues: CASSLLPDRDEQYF.

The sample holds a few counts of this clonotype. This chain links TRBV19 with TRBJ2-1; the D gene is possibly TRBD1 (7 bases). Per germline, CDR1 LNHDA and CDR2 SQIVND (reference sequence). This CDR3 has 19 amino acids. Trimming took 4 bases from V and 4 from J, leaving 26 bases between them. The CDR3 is CASSRQGRGVAGSYNEQFF. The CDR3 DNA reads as TGTGCCAGTAGTAGACAGGGCAGGGGAGTGGCGGGGAGTTACAATGAGCAGTTCTTC.

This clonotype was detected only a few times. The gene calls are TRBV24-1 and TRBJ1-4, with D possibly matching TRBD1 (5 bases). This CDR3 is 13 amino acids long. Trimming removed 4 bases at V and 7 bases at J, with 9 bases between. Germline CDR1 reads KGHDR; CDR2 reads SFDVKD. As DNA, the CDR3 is TGTGCCACCAGTGACTACGGGGGTGAAAAACTGTTTTTT. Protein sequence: CATSDYGGEKLFF.

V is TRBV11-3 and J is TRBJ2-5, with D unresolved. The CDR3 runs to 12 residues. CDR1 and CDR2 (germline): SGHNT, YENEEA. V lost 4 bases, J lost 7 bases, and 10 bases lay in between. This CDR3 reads CASSSGRGTQYF. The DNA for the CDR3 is TGTGCCAGCAGCTCCGGAAGAGGGACCCAGTACTTC.

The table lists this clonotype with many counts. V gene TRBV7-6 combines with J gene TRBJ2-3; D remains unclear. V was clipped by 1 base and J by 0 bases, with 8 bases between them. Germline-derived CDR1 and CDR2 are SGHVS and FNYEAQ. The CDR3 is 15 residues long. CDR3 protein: CASSLESASTDTQYF. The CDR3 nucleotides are TGTGCCAGCAGCTTAGAGTCAGCTAGCACAGATACGCAGTATTTT.

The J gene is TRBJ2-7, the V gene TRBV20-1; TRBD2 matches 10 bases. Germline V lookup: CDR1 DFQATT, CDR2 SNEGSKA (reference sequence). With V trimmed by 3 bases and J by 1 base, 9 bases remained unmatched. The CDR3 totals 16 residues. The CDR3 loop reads CSASGGAGGPSYEQYF. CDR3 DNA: TGCAGTGCTAGCGGAGGAGCGGGAGGGCCGTCCTACGAGCAGTACTTC.

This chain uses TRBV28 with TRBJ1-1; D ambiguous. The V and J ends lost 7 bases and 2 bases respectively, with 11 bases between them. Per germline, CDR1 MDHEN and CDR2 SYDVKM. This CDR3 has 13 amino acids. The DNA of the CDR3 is TGTGCCAGCAACCTTCTGGGTAACACTGAAGCTTTCTTT. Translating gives CASNLLGNTEAFF.

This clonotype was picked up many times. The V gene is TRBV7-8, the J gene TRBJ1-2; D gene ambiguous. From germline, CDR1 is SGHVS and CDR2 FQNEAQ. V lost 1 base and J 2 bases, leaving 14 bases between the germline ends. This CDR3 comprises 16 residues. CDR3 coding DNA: TGTGCCAGCAGCTTAGGCGTAGGGTCCTTAAACTATGGCTACACCTTC. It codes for CASSLGVGSLNYGYTF.

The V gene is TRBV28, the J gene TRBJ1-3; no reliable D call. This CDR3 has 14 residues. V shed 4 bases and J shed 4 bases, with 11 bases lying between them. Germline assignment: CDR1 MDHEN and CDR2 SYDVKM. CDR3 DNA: TGTGCCAGCAGTTCCCTCGGAGCCGGAAACACCATATATTTT. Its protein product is CASSSLGAGNTIYF.

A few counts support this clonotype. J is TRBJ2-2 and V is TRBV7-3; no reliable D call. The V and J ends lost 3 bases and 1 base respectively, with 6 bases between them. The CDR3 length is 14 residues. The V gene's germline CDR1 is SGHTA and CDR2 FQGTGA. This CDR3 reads CASSFDWNTGELFF. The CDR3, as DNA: TGTGCCAGCAGCTTCGACTGGAACACCGGGGAGCTGTTTTTT.

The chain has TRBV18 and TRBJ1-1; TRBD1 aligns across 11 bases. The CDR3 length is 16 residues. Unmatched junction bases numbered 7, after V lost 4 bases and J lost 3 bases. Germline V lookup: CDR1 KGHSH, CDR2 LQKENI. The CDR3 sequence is CASSLTGQGEYTEAFF. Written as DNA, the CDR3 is TGTGCCAGCTCACTTACGGGACAGGGGGAGTACACTGAAGCTTTCTTT.

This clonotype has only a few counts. CDR3 region: CASSQEYGAANTEAFF. In DNA, the CDR3 is TGCGCCAGCAGCCAGGAGTACGGCGCGGCGAACACTGAAGCTTTCTTT. V gene TRBV4-1 combines with J gene TRBJ1-1; D is ambiguous. The ends were cut back, 3 bases at V and 1 base at J, with 15 bases in the middle. The CDR3 length is 16 residues. Looked up from germline, CDR1 is MGHRA and CDR2 is YSYEKL.

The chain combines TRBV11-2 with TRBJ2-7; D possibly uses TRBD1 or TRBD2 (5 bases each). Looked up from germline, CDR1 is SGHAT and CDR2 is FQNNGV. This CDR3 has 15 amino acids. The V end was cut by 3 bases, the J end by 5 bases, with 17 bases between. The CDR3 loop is CASSFFWGYYHEQYF. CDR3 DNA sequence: TGTGCCAGCAGCTTCTTTTGGGGGTATTATCACGAGCAGTACTTC.

The CDR3 region is CASSLGDRIGNGYTF. CDR3 DNA: TGTGCCAGCAGTTTAGGGGACAGGATCGGAAATGGCTACACCTTC. The chain recombines TRBV28 with TRBJ1-2; 8 bases match TRBD1. The CDR3 consists of 15 residues. V shed 2 bases and J 6 bases; nucleotides not matched to a gene: 8. Germline CDR1 and CDR2: MDHEN and SYDVKM.

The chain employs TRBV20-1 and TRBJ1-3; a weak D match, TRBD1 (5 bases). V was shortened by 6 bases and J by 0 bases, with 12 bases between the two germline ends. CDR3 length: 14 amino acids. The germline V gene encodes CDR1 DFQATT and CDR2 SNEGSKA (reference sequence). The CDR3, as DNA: TGCAGTGCGGTACAGGCCAGCTCTGGAAACACCATATATTTT. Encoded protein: CSAVQASSGNTIYF.

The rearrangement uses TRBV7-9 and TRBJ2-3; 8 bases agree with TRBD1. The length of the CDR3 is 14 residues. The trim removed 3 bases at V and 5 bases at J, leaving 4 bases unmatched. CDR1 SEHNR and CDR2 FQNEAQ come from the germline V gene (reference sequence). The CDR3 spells CASSFQGAGDTQYF. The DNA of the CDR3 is TGTGCCAGCAGCTTCCAGGGGGCCGGAGATACGCAGTATTTT.

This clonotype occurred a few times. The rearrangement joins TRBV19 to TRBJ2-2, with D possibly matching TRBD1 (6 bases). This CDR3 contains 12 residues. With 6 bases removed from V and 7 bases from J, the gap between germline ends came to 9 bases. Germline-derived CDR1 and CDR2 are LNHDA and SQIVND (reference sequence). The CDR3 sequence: CASRVQGGELFF. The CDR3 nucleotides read TGTGCCAGTAGGGTACAGGGCGGGGAGCTGTTTTTT.

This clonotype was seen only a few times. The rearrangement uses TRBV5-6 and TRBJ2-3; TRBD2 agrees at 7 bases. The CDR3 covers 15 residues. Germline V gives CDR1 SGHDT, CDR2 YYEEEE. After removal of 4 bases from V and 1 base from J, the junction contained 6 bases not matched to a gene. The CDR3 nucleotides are TGTGCCAGCAGCCCACTAGCGCCCCGCACAGATACGCAGTATTTT. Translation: CASSPLAPRTDTQYF.

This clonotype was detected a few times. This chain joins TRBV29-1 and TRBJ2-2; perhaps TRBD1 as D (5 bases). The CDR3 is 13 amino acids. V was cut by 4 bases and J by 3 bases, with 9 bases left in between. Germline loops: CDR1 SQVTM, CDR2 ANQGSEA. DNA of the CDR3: TGCAGCGTTGGGGTGGGGCACACCGGGGAGCTGTTTTTT. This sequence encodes CSVGVGHTGELFF.

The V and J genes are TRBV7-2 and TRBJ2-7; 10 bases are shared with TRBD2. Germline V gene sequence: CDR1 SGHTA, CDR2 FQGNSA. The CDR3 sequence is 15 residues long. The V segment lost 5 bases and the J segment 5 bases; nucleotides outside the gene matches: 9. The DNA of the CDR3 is TGTGCCAGCAGCCTCAAAGCGGGAGGGTGGCACGAGCAGTACTTC. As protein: CASSLKAGGWHEQYF.

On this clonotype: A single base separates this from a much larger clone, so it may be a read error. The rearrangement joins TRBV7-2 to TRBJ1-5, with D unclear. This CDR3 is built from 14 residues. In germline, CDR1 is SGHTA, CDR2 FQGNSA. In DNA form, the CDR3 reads TGTGCCAGCAGCTTAGACCCGATAAACGGGCCCCATCATTTT. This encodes CASSLDPINGPHHF.

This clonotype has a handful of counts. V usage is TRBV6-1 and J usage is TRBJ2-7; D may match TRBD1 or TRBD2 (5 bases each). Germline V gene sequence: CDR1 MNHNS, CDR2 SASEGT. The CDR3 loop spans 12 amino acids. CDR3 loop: CGVGDRNYEQYF. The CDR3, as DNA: TGTGGGGTTGGGGACCGAAACTACGAGCAGTACTTC.

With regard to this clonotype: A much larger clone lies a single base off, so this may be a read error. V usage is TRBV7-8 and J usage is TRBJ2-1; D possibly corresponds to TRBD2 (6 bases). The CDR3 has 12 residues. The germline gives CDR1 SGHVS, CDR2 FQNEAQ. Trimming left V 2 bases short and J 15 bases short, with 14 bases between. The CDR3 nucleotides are TGTGCCAGCAGCTTATCGGGGGAGGTACCGTTCTTC. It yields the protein CASSLSGEVPFF.

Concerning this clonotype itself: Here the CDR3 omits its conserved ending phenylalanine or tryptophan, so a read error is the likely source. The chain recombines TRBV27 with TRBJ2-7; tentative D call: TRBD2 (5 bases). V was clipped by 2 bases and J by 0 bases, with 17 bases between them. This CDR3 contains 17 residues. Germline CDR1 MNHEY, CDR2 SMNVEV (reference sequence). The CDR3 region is CASSLIYKVGGSYEQYL. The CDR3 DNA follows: TGTGCCAGCAGTTTAATTTATAAGGTTGGAGGCTCCTACGAGCAGTACTTA.

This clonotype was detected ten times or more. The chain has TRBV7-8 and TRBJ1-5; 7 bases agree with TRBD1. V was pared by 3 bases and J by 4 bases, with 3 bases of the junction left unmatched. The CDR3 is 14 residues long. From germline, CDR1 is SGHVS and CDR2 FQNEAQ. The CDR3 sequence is CASSFDRANQPQHF. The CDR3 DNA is TGTGCCAGCAGCTTCGACAGGGCAAATCAGCCCCAGCATTTT.

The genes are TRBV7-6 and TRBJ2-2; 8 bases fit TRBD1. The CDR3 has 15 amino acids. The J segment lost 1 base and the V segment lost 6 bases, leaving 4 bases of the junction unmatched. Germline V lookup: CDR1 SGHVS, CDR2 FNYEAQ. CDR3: CASRTGGQNTGELFF. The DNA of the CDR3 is TGTGCCAGCAGAACAGGGGGACAGAACACCGGGGAGCTGTTTTTT.

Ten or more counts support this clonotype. CDR3 nucleotide sequence: TGTGCCAGCAGCCCGGCGGCGGGACAGGGGGCCTACGAGCAGTACTTC. Translation gives CASSPAAGQGAYEQYF. The rearrangement joins TRBV7-9 to TRBJ2-7, with 11 bases identical to TRBD1. The CDR3 covers 16 residues. The germline V gene encodes CDR1 SEHNR and CDR2 FQNEAQ (reference sequence). The ends lost 5 bases at V and 2 bases at J; junction bases unmatched: 8.